One and the same sample provided the 28 T cell receptor beta chains below, sequenced in a study of early T cells in non-severe SARS-CoV-2 infection. MiXCR was run by TCRdb on the 5' RACE reads, yielding one entry per CDR3 protein. The sample holds about 70,000 distinct CDR3 sequences, approximately 10% seen once. The sequencing input was whole blood. The receptor set was obtained from an adult who was a healthcare worker with PCR-confirmed SARS-CoV-2 infection or an uninfected control (not recorded which).

This clonotype was detected many times. The rearrangement joins TRBV20-1 to TRBJ2-1, with TRBD2 matching 9 bases. CDR3 size: 13 residues. The germline V gene encodes CDR1 DFQATT and CDR2 SNEGSKA (reference sequence). V gave up 5 bases and J gave up 5 bases; unmatched junction bases: 4. DNA of the CDR3: TGCAGTGCTGAGGCGGGGGGGCACAATGAGCAGTTCTTC. This codes for CSAEAGGHNEQFF.

This clonotype was seen ten or more times. The chain is built from TRBV12-3 or TRBV12-4 and TRBJ1-6; the D gene is possibly TRBD1 (6 bases). The CDR3 spans 15 residues. The V end lost 5 bases, the J end lost 1 base, and 9 bases lay between the germline ends. CDR3 nucleotide sequence: TGTGCCAGCAGTCTCGGACAGTCCTATAATTCACCCCTCCACTTT. This sequence encodes CASSLGQSYNSPLHF.

This rearrangement joins TRBV6-6 to TRBJ2-2; TRBD1 might be the D (5 bases). V was pared by 6 bases and J by 5 bases, with 16 bases between. Germline CDR1 MNHNY, CDR2 SVGAGI (reference sequence). This CDR3 region has 15 residues. The CDR3 reads CASSLPAGMTGELFF. The CDR3 nucleotides are TGTGCCAGCAGCCTACCCGCAGGGATGACCGGGGAGCTGTTTTTT.

This clonotype was observed at least ten times. This chain uses TRBV6-6 with TRBJ2-1; no reliable D call. Germline lookup yields CDR1 MNHNY and CDR2 SVGAGI (reference sequence). V was pared by 2 bases and J by 15 bases, with 11 bases between. The CDR3 spans 11 residues. The CDR3 nucleotides are TGTGCCAGCAGTTACCCACAAAAGGGGTTCTTC. This encodes CASSYPQKGFF.

This clonotype was observed at least ten times. V gene TRBV7-8 combines with J gene TRBJ1-6, with D possibly matching TRBD1 (5 bases). CDR1 is SGHVS and CDR2 is FQNEAQ in the germline V gene. Between the trimmed V and J ends, which lost 5 bases and 14 bases, there was a span of 22 bases. This CDR3 comprises 15 residues. CDR3 amino acids: CASSERRDEGFALHF. The CDR3 bases are TGTGCCAGCAGCGAGAGAAGGGACGAGGGTTTCGCCCTCCACTTT.

In its sample, this clonotype was seen many times. The J gene is TRBJ2-5, the V gene TRBV12-5; D unresolved. V lost 5 bases to trimming and J lost 0 bases, with 13 bases between them. The CDR3 spans 15 residues. Germline V gene sequence: CDR1 LGHNT, CDR2 FRNRAP. CDR3 in amino acids: CASGLTRGYQETQYF. For the CDR3, the DNA is TGTGCTAGTGGTCTCACGCGTGGGTACCAAGAGACCCAGTACTTC.

This clonotype was picked up many times. The chain uses TRBV12-3 or TRBV12-4 and TRBJ1-5; 7 bases agree with TRBD1. The CDR3 contains 13 residues. Trimming removed 4 bases from V and 4 bases from J; junction bases left unmatched: 1. CDR3 coding DNA: TGTGCCAGCAGTTGGGACAGAAATCAGCCCCAGCATTTT. Translating it yields CASSWDRNQPQHF.

The V and J genes are TRBV19 and TRBJ2-6; D is uncertain. In germline, CDR1 is LNHDA, CDR2 SQIVND (reference sequence). V lost 5 bases to trimming and J lost 1 base, with 9 bases between them. The CDR3 runs to 15 residues. CDR3 coding DNA: TGTGCCAGTAGTTTCCTAGGGTCTGGGGCCAACGTCCTGACTTTC. Its translation: CASSFLGSGANVLTF.

The chain employs TRBV6-1 and TRBJ2-7; 7 bases line up with TRBD1. Per the germline V gene, CDR1 is MNHNS and CDR2 is SASEGT. Trimming cost V 1 base and J 4 bases; bases outside gene matches: 7. There are 15 residues in the CDR3. CDR3 nucleotide sequence: TGTGCCAGCAGTGAAGGTTGGCAGGGGGAGTACGAGCAGTACTTC. Its translation is CASSEGWQGEYEQYF.

Ten or more counts support this clonotype. This chain uses TRBV5-5 with TRBJ2-3, with no clear D. Germline V gene sequence: CDR1 SGHKS, CDR2 YYEKEE (reference sequence). V was shortened by 4 bases and J by 5 bases, with 8 bases between the two germline ends. The CDR3 length is 12 residues. This chain's CDR3 is CASSLTGDTQYF. The DNA for the CDR3 is TGTGCCAGCAGCCTGACCGGAGATACGCAGTATTTT.

The sample holds a few counts of this clonotype. In DNA form, the CDR3 reads TGTGCCATCAAGGAGGACACAGATACGCAGTATTTT. Translating gives CAIKEDTDTQYF. The V and J genes are TRBV10-3 and TRBJ2-3; TRBD2 might be the D (5 bases). Germline lookup yields CDR1 ENHRY and CDR2 SYGVKD. V was trimmed by 7 bases and J by 2 bases, leaving 7 bases between them. The CDR3 has 12 amino acids.

This clonotype appeared once. The chain links TRBV24-1 to TRBJ2-1; TRBD1 might be the D (5 bases). Germline V gene lookup returns CDR1 KGHDR and CDR2 SFDVKD. Trimming took 10 bases from V and 4 from J, leaving 13 bases between them. There are 13 residues in the CDR3. The DNA for the CDR3 is TGTGCCACGAGCAGGGTAGGGTACAATGAGCAGTTCTTC. This encodes CATSRVGYNEQFF.

This clonotype was picked up a small number of times. This rearrangement joins TRBV18 to TRBJ2-5, with D perhaps assigned TRBD1 or TRBD2 (6 bases each). The CDR3 has 13 residues. V lost 4 bases and J lost 5, with 11 bases in between. CDR1 is KGHSH, CDR2 LQKENI, per germline. CDR3 nucleotide sequence: TGTGCCAGCTCACGGGGGGCGGAGGAGACCCAGTACTTC. This sequence encodes CASSRGAEETQYF.

The rearrangement joins TRBV30 to TRBJ2-2; possibly TRBD1 for D (6 bases). Germline assignment: CDR1 GTSNPN and CDR2 SVGIG (reference sequence). This CDR3 region has 14 residues. Between the trimmed V and J ends, which lost 1 base and 3 bases, there was a span of 9 bases. CDR3 bases: TGTGCCTGGAGTGGGGGGCGCGACACCGGGGAGCTGTTTTTT. Its translation is CAWSGGRDTGELFF. The whole variable domain, filled in from reference TRBV30 and TRBJ2-2, reads SQTIHQWPATLVQPVGSPLSLECTVEGTSNPNLYWYRQAAGRGLQLLFYSVGIGQISSEVPQNLSASRPQDRQFILSSKKLLLSDSGFYLCAWSGGRDTGELFFGEGSRLTVL.

The rearrangement uses TRBV6-1 and TRBJ1-1; 10 bases match TRBD1. The CDR3 extends over 16 amino acids. The germline V gene has CDR1 MNHNS and CDR2 SASEGT. V shed 9 bases, J shed 0 bases, and the junction held 10 bases outside the gene matches. CDR3 coding DNA: TGTGCCAGTGCTCTCGGGACAGGGGTCATGAACACTGAAGCTTTCTTT. This encodes CASALGTGVMNTEAFF.

Only a few counts were recorded for this clonotype. The gene calls are TRBV5-6 and TRBJ2-3, with D tentatively TRBD1 or TRBD2 (6 bases each). V was trimmed by 1 base and J by 4 bases, leaving 16 bases between them. The germline gives CDR1 SGHDT, CDR2 YYEEEE. This CDR3 has 16 amino acids. The CDR3 protein is CASSLRGAIGADTQYF. DNA for the CDR3: TGTGCCAGCAGCTTGAGGGGGGCCATTGGAGCAGATACGCAGTATTTT.

The J gene is TRBJ2-2, the V gene TRBV7-9, with D uncertain. V was shortened by 0 bases and J by 0 bases, with 5 bases between the two germline ends. From germline, CDR1 is SEHNR and CDR2 FQNEAQ (reference sequence). The CDR3 has 15 amino acids. The CDR3, as DNA: TGTGCCAGCAGCTTAGCAGCCGCGAACACCGGGGAGCTGTTTTTT. This translates into CASSLAAANTGELFF.

This clonotype was observed at least ten times. This chain joins TRBV29-1 and TRBJ2-2; D not certain. V was trimmed by 4 bases and J by 2 bases, leaving 8 bases between them. In germline, CDR1 is SQVTM, CDR2 ANQGSEA. This CDR3 is built from 13 residues. This CDR3 reads CSVGTSNTGELFF. The DNA of the CDR3 is TGCAGCGTTGGGACCTCCAACACCGGGGAGCTGTTTTTT.

This clonotype was detected ten times or more. The chain recombines TRBV29-1 with TRBJ2-7, with unresolved D. V dropped 3 bases and J dropped 5 bases, with 17 bases sitting between them. CDR3 size: 14 residues. Germline V gene sequence: CDR1 SQVTM, CDR2 ANQGSEA. This chain's CDR3 is CSVDVGIGTHEQYF. The CDR3, as DNA: TGCAGCGTTGATGTGGGCATCGGTACCCACGAGCAGTACTTC.

The chain is built from TRBV2 and TRBJ2-2; unclear D gene. Germline assignment: CDR1 SNHLY and CDR2 FYNNEI. The length of the CDR3 is 14 residues. Trimming cost V 3 bases and J 1 base, with 6 bases left between them. This CDR3 reads CASSERRNTGELFF. CDR3 in DNA: TGTGCCAGCAGTGAGCGTCGGAACACCGGGGAGCTGTTTTTT.

This clonotype has a count of ten or more. The chain couples TRBV27 to TRBJ1-2; a weak D match, TRBD1 (6 bases). The length of the CDR3 is 13 residues. V lost 5 bases and J 3 bases, leaving 10 bases between the germline ends. Per germline, CDR1 MNHEY and CDR2 SMNVEV (reference sequence). The CDR3 region has the DNA TGTGCCAGCAGTGCACAGGGTTACTATGGCTACACCTTC. The encoded protein is CASSAQGYYGYTF.

The chain couples TRBV6-1 to TRBJ2-2; D might be TRBD1 (5 bases). This CDR3 has 15 residues. Germline-derived CDR1 and CDR2 are MNHNS and SASEGT. Trimming shortened V by 6 bases and J by 5 bases, and 16 bases separated the two germline ends. The CDR3 nucleotides read TGTGCCAGCAGCTTAATCGGACACCGAACCGGGGAGCTGTTTTTT. Its translation is CASSLIGHRTGELFF.

This clonotype was counted ten times or more. This rearrangement joins TRBV6-6 to TRBJ1-5; the D is unclear. From germline, CDR1 is MNHNY and CDR2 SVGAGI (reference sequence). The CDR3 consists of 13 residues. V lost 6 bases to trimming and J lost 10 bases, with 16 bases between them. CDR3 in DNA: TGTGCCAGCAGACCTACTCAAGGGCAACCCCAGCATTTT. Its translation is CASRPTQGQPQHF.

This clonotype showed up many times. This rearrangement joins TRBV6-5 to TRBJ2-1; D perhaps matches TRBD1 (5 bases). Germline V gene lookup returns CDR1 MNHEY and CDR2 SVGAGI. V was shortened by 2 bases and J by 5 bases, with 10 bases between the two germline ends. CDR3 size: 14 residues. Written as DNA, the CDR3 is TGTGCCAGCAGTTACCGTGGACAAAACAATGAGCAGTTCTTC. Protein product: CASSYRGQNNEQFF.

V and J are TRBV29-1 and TRBJ2-3, with 8 nucleotides matching TRBD1. This CDR3 comprises 16 residues. CDR1 and CDR2 (germline): SQVTM, ANQGSEA. With 1 base clipped from V and 2 bases from J, the junction kept 8 bases outside the gene matches. The DNA of the CDR3 is TGCAGCGTTGAAGTTCTGGGGACAGGAACCACAGATACGCAGTATTTT. It yields the protein CSVEVLGTGTTDTQYF.

This clonotype came up many times. The chain couples TRBV2 to TRBJ2-1; D might be TRBD1 or TRBD2, each matching 7 bases. CDR1 SNHLY and CDR2 FYNNEI come from the germline V gene. The CDR3 runs 14 residues. Trimming cost V 3 bases and J 10 bases, with 16 bases left between them. This chain's CDR3 is CASSETGRALEQFF. For the CDR3, the DNA is TGTGCCAGCAGTGAGACAGGGAGGGCCTTGGAGCAGTTCTTC.

This clonotype was observed a few times. J is TRBJ1-2 and V is TRBV5-6, with TRBD1 matching 7 bases. V gave up 3 bases and J gave up 7 bases; unmatched junction bases: 6. Germline loops: CDR1 SGHDT, CDR2 YYEEEE. The CDR3 is 13 residues long. The CDR3 reads CASSWGSGGGYTF. DNA for the CDR3: TGTGCCAGCAGCTGGGGATCAGGGGGTGGCTACACCTTC.

This clonotype was seen at least ten times. This rearrangement joins TRBV11-2 to TRBJ1-1, with 9 bases fitting TRBD1. CDR1 is SGHAT and CDR2 is FQNNGV in the germline V gene. Germline trimming cut 5 bases from V and 1 base from J; bases unmatched to any gene: 5. This CDR3 is built from 15 residues. The CDR3, as DNA: TGTGCCAGCAGCCCGGGACAGGGAAGGAACACTGAAGCTTTCTTT. Amino acid sequence: CASSPGQGRNTEAFF.